These 26 T cell receptor beta chains were sequenced from one sample in a study of blood T cell repertoires in COVID-19 (TCRdb year 2020). The protocol used for the library was the immunoSEQ multiplex PCR assay. TCRdb provides this immuneACCESS table in a form limited to in-frame rearrangements. Some clones are lacking; in checked studies, under half of them reflect an unresolved V gene, and why the rest are absent is not known. This sample lists about 50,000 clones; about 84% were detected once. Roughly 2.1% of the sample comes from the top ten. The source material was peripheral blood. The receptors derive from a woman aged 55-75 years with acute or convalescent COVID-19.

V usage is TRBV6-5 and J usage is TRBJ1-1; 10 nucleotides agree with TRBD1. The CDR3 is 14 amino acids. V gave up 5 bases and J gave up 8 bases; unmatched junction bases: 8. CDR1 and CDR2 (germline): MNHEY, SVGAGI. The CDR3, as DNA: TGTGCCAGCAGTAAGACAGGGGGCTCCGTGGAAGCTTTCTTT. Translation gives CASSKTGGSVEAFF.

This clone was recorded once. The genes are TRBV6-4 and TRBJ2-2, with D possibly TRBD2 on 6 matching bases. Germline values: CDR1 MRHNA, CDR2 SNTAGT. V shed 3 bases and J shed 3 bases, with 8 bases lying between them. The CDR3 runs 14 residues. The CDR3 DNA is TGTGCCAGCAGTGAAAGCGGGTACACCGGGGAGCTGTTTTTT. Translated: CASSESGYTGELFF.

The rearrangement links TRBV7-9 to TRBJ2-1, with 12 bases aligning to TRBD2. V lost 9 bases, J lost 8 bases, and 8 bases stayed unmatched. Germline V gene data show CDR1 as SEHNR and CDR2 as FQNEAQ (reference sequence). This CDR3 is 14 amino acids long. The chain's CDR3 is CASLQTSGSDEQFF. CDR3 DNA sequence: TGTGCCAGTCTCCAGACTAGCGGGAGCGATGAGCAGTTCTTC.

This clone was seen just once. This sequence joins TRBV3-1 (or the pseudogene TRBV3-2) and TRBJ2-2; D remains ambiguous. Germline V CDR1 and CDR2: LGHDT, YNNKEL (reference sequence). The ends were cut back, 6 bases at V and 3 bases at J, with 5 bases in the middle. CDR3 length: 12 residues. CDR3 sequence reads: CASRGHTGELFF. CDR3 nucleotides: TGTGCCAGCAGGGGCCACACCGGGGAGCTGTTTTTT.

The genes are TRBV2 and TRBJ2-7, with D perhaps TRBD1 (6 bases). V was pared by 6 bases and J by 3 bases, with 12 bases between. The CDR3 extends over 13 amino acids. Germline assignment: CDR1 SNHLY and CDR2 FYNNEI. Written as DNA, the CDR3 is TGTGCCAGCAGGGGCACAGGGCTCTACGAGCAGTACTTC. It translates to CASRGTGLYEQYF. The whole variable domain, remainder taken from reference TRBV2 and TRBJ2-7, is EPEVTQTPSHQVTQMGQEVILRCVPISNHLYFYWYRQILGQKVEFLVSFYNNEISEKSEIFDDQFSVERPDGSNFTLKIRSTKLEDSAMYFCASRGTGLYEQYFGPGTRLTVT.

The genes are TRBV10-3 and TRBJ1-2; 10 nucleotides line up with TRBD1. The germline V gene has CDR1 ENHRY and CDR2 SYGVKD. This CDR3 has 14 amino acids. Germline trimming cut 10 bases from V and 4 bases from J; bases unmatched to any gene: 9. The CDR3 region is CATTPGQGIYGYTF. DNA of the CDR3: TGTGCCACCACTCCGGGACAGGGGATCTATGGCTACACCTTC.

This clone was detected only once. V is TRBV28 and J is TRBJ1-4; 10 nucleotides match TRBD1. V shed 5 bases, J shed 6 bases, and the junction held 3 bases outside the gene matches. The CDR3 loop spans 14 amino acids. The germline gives CDR1 MDHEN, CDR2 SYDVKM. The CDR3 DNA is TGTGCCAGCAGTCCGGGGACAGGGGATGAAAAACTGTTTTTT. Translating it yields CASSPGTGDEKLFF.

V gene TRBV15 combines with J gene TRBJ2-1; D may be TRBD1 (5 bases). CDR3 size: 16 residues. Germline V gene data show CDR1 as LNHNV and CDR2 as YYDKDF (reference sequence). V was shortened by 3 bases and J by 5 bases, with 17 bases between the two germline ends. CDR3 in DNA: TGTGCCACCAGCAGGGGGCGCGCCAGCAGCGACAATGAGCAGTTCTTC. Translated, it gives CATSRGRASSDNEQFF. Full variable domain (remainder filled in from reference TRBV15 and TRBJ2-1): DAMVIQNPRYQVTQFGKPVTLSCSQTLNHNVMYWYQQKSSQAPKLLFHYYDKDFNNEADTPDNFQSRRPNTSFCFLDIRSPGLGDTAMYLCATSRGRASSDNEQFFGPGTRLTVL.

V is TRBV19 and J is TRBJ1-3; 7 positions agree with TRBD1. The CDR3 consists of 17 residues. The V and J ends lost 6 bases and 0 bases, in that order; junction bases with no gene match: 11. Germline V gives CDR1 LNHDA, CDR2 SQIVND (reference sequence). The CDR3 loop reads CASSRTGTVNSGNTIYF. The CDR3 DNA reads TGTGCCAGTAGCCGGACCGGGACAGTAAACTCTGGAAACACCATATATTTT.

The V and J genes are TRBV5-1 and TRBJ2-7, with 8 bases fitting TRBD1. This CDR3 is built from 16 residues. Looked up from germline, CDR1 is SGHRS and CDR2 is YFSETQ. With 2 bases clipped from V and 6 bases from J, the junction kept 13 bases outside the gene matches. The CDR3 region is CASSFNPGTGMGEQYF. The DNA for the CDR3 is TGCGCCAGCAGCTTTAACCCCGGGACAGGTATGGGCGAGCAGTACTTC. The full variable domain, with the rest looked up from reference TRBV5-1 and TRBJ2-7, is KAGVTQTPRYLIKTRGQQVTLSCSPISGHRSVSWYQQTPGQGLQFLFEYFSETQRNKGNFPGRFSGRQFSNSRSEMNVSTLELGDSALYLCASSFNPGTGMGEQYFGPGTRLTVT.

The chain carries TRBV28 and TRBJ1-2; 8 bases are shared with TRBD1. J was trimmed by 8 bases and V by 6 bases; bases with no gene match: 14. The germline CDR1 and CDR2 sequences are MDHEN and SYDVKM. CDR3 length: 15 amino acids. The CDR3 DNA follows: TGTGCCAGCAGCCAAGCCCAGCAGGGGGCGCGAGGCTACACCTTC. It translates to CASSQAQQGARGYTF.

The chain is built from TRBV11-2 and TRBJ2-7; TRBD1 might be the D (5 bases). Trimming stripped 7 bases from V and 1 base from J, with 20 bases between. Germline CDR1 reads SGHAT; CDR2 reads FQNNGV. The CDR3 loop spans 16 amino acids. The CDR3 here is CASTSSWAGRSYEQYF. CDR3 nucleotide sequence: TGTGCCAGCACCTCTAGTTGGGCAGGGCGATCCTACGAGCAGTACTTC. Filled out from reference TRBV11-2 and TRBJ2-7, the complete variable domain reads EAGVAQSPRYKIIEKRQSVAFWCNPISGHATLYWYQQILGQGPKLLIQFQNNGVVDDSQLPKDRFSAERLKGVDSTLKIQPAKLEDSAVYLCASTSSWAGRSYEQYFGPGTRLTVT.

This clone has only a few counts. This chain's CDR3 is CASSLTDSSGNTIYF. The CDR3 DNA sequence: TGTGCCAGCAGCCTAACGGACAGCTCTGGAAACACCATATATTTT. The chain uses TRBV13 and TRBJ1-3, with TRBD1 as a possible D gene (6 bases). CDR1 is PRHDT, CDR2 FYEKMQ, per germline (reference sequence). Trimming removed 5 bases at V and 0 bases at J, with 11 bases between. CDR3 length equals 15 residues.

This rearrangement joins TRBV6-5 to TRBJ1-4; the match to TRBD1 covers 10 bases. CDR1 is MNHEY, CDR2 SVGAGI, per germline. This CDR3 region has 15 residues. Germline trimming cut 5 bases from V and 5 bases from J; bases unmatched to any gene: 5. The CDR3 region has the DNA TGTGCCAGCAGTACCGAGACAGGGGGCAATGAAAAACTGTTTTTT. Translation: CASSTETGGNEKLFF.

The chain has TRBV30 and TRBJ1-2; TRBD1 is a possible D gene (6 bases). V was trimmed by 3 bases and J by 2 bases, leaving 7 bases between them. Germline V gene lookup returns CDR1 GTSNPN and CDR2 SVGIG (reference sequence). CDR3 length: 12 residues. The DNA of the CDR3 is TGTGCCTGGAGCAGGGGCAACTATGGCTACACCTTC. It is translated as CAWSRGNYGYTF. The full variable domain, completed using reference TRBV30 and TRBJ1-2, is SQTIHQWPATLVQPVGSPLSLECTVEGTSNPNLYWYRQAAGRGLQLLFYSVGIGQISSEVPQNLSASRPQDRQFILSSKKLLLSDSGFYLCAWSRGNYGYTFGSGTRLTVV.

The chain couples TRBV12-3 or TRBV12-4 to TRBJ1-1; D might be TRBD1 (6 bases). This CDR3 comprises 12 residues. V was cut by 5 bases and J by 6 bases, with 10 bases left in between. CDR3 sequence: CASSPRQAEAFF. The CDR3 nucleotides are TGTGCCAGCAGTCCACGACAGGCTGAAGCTTTCTTT.

This clone appeared a single time. DNA of the CDR3: TGTGCCAGCAGGTTACAGGGAGCAGGGTACGAGCAGTACTTC. Protein: CASRLQGAGYEQYF. The V gene is TRBV6-5, the J gene TRBJ2-7; D may be TRBD1 (6 bases). Germline values: CDR1 MNHEY, CDR2 SVGAGI. The germline V and J ends were trimmed by 6 bases and 4 bases, with 16 bases remaining between them. The CDR3 has 14 residues.

The V and J genes are TRBV5-6 and TRBJ1-2; 7 positions agree with TRBD1. V shed 4 bases and J 1 base; nucleotides not matched to a gene: 13. Germline assignment: CDR1 SGHDT and CDR2 YYEEEE. The CDR3 covers 17 residues. The DNA of the CDR3 is TGTGCCAGCAGCGAACCGGGACAGCTAGCGCTTAACTATGGCTACACCTTC. It specifies CASSEPGQLALNYGYTF.

The chain couples TRBV12-5 to TRBJ2-1; 14 positions match TRBD2. The CDR3 extends over 17 amino acids. The germline V gene encodes CDR1 LGHNT and CDR2 FRNRAP. V lost 3 bases and J lost 1; bases outside the gene matches: 2. CDR3 region: CASGFGTSGRSYNEQFF. For the CDR3, the DNA is TGTGCTAGTGGTTTTGGGACTAGCGGGAGATCCTACAATGAGCAGTTCTTC. The full variable domain, rest sourced from reference TRBV12-5 and TRBJ2-1, is DARVTQTPRHKVTEMGQEVTMRCQPILGHNTVFWYRQTMMQGLELLAYFRNRAPLDDSGMPKDRFSAEMPDATLATLKIQPSEPRDSAVYFCASGFGTSGRSYNEQFFGPGTRLTVL.

This rearrangement joins TRBV7-3 to TRBJ2-2, with TRBD1 matching over 8 bases. V lost 5 bases and J lost 10; bases outside the gene matches: 6. This CDR3 spans 13 amino acids. Per the germline V gene, CDR1 is SGHTA and CDR2 is FQGTGA. CDR3 in amino acids: CASSPGTGTELFF. The CDR3 DNA sequence: TGTGCCAGCAGCCCCGGGACAGGAACGGAGCTGTTTTTT.

This clone was observed a single time. The chain carries TRBV27 and TRBJ1-5, with D unresolved. Germline values: CDR1 MNHEY, CDR2 SMNVEV (reference sequence). CDR3 length: 13 residues. V lost 5 bases and J 0 bases, leaving 5 bases between the germline ends. The CDR3 protein is CASSPVSNQPQHF. For the CDR3, the DNA is TGTGCCAGCAGTCCAGTTAGCAATCAGCCCCAGCATTTT.

V is TRBV10-2 and J is TRBJ2-3; D uncertain. CDR1 WSHSY and CDR2 SAAADI come from the germline V gene. V was shortened by 4 bases and J by 3 bases, with 2 bases between the two germline ends. This CDR3 is 11 amino acids long. The CDR3 sequence: CASSATDTQYF. Written as DNA, the CDR3 is TGCGCCAGCAGTGCGACAGATACGCAGTATTTT.

CDR3 region: CASSPEGGTLNEQFF. CDR3 in DNA: TGTGCCAGCAGCCCCGAAGGTGGGACACTCAATGAGCAGTTCTTC. This chain joins TRBV5-5 and TRBJ2-1, with TRBD1 as a possible D gene (6 bases). V was clipped by 4 bases and J by 6 bases, with 17 bases between them. In germline, CDR1 is SGHKS, CDR2 YYEKEE (reference sequence). CDR3 length: 15 residues.

The chain carries TRBV9 and TRBJ2-7; possibly TRBD2 for D (6 bases). V gave up 0 bases and J gave up 6 bases, with 13 bases separating them. Germline-derived CDR1 and CDR2 are SGDLS and YYNGEE. The CDR3 runs to 14 residues. DNA for the CDR3: TGTGCCAGCAGCGTAGGACTAGGATTGGGCGAGCAGTACTTC. Its translation: CASSVGLGLGEQYF.

This sequence joins TRBV2 and TRBJ1-5; 8 bases match TRBD1. CDR1 SNHLY and CDR2 FYNNEI come from the germline V gene. Unmatched junction bases numbered 9, after V lost 8 bases and J lost 0 bases. The CDR3 contains 16 residues. CDR3 in amino acids: CASSGQARYSNQPQHF. CDR3 coding DNA: TGTGCCAGCTCGGGACAGGCGAGATATAGCAATCAGCCCCAGCATTTT.

This rearrangement joins TRBV6-5 to TRBJ1-5; tentatively, D is TRBD1 (6 bases). Germline V gene data show CDR1 as MNHEY and CDR2 as SVGAGI. This CDR3 spans 14 amino acids. Trimming pared 6 bases from V and 0 bases from J, leaving 9 bases between. The CDR3 protein is CASRTGYSNQPQHF. CDR3 coding DNA: TGTGCCAGCAGGACAGGATATAGCAATCAGCCCCAGCATTTT.